The 17 T cell receptor beta chains below were found in one sample sequenced in a study of post-analysis software for immune sequencing data. cDNA libraries for TCR beta contained unique molecular identifiers. TCRdb processed the PCR reads anew with MiXCR; each CDR3 protein has one entry. The sample shows hundreds of thousands of distinct CDR3 sequences, roughly three fifths of them seen only once. Broader study findings: There were a few TRBV segments more frequent in patients than controls, and TRBV5-6, TRBV5-1 and TRBV20-1 were among them.

These receptors have no known antigen. The sample taken for sequencing was blood. Receptors were obtained from a girl aged 2 to 10 with multiple sclerosis.

CDR3 sequence: CASSEQTGVTYNEQFF. The CDR3 DNA follows: TGTGCCAGCAGTGAACAGACCGGGGTTACCTACAATGAGCAGTTCTTC. The chain is built from TRBV25-1 and TRBJ2-1, with D possibly matching TRBD2 (5 bases). The V and J ends lost 2 bases and 2 bases respectively, with 13 bases between them. The CDR3 extends over 16 amino acids. Germline-derived CDR1 and CDR2 are MGHDK and SYGVNS.

V and J are TRBV5-1 and TRBJ1-2; 8 nucleotides line up with TRBD1. Trimming took 0 bases from V and 8 from J; bases not matched to a gene: 15. Germline lookup yields CDR1 SGHRS and CDR2 YFSETQ. CDR3 size: 17 residues. The CDR3 DNA follows: TGCGCCAGCAGCTTGGGCGTGGGCAGGGGGCGCCTGGACGGCTACACCTTC. Amino acid sequence: CASSLGVGRGRLDGYTF.

This clonotype was counted a single time. The chain joins TRBV11-2 to TRBJ1-4; D gene uncertain. With 2 bases removed from V and 7 bases from J, the gap between germline ends came to 8 bases. The CDR3 contains 13 residues. Germline CDR1 reads SGHAT; CDR2 reads FQNNGV. For the CDR3, the DNA is TGTGCCAGCAGCTTAATTTTCCGTGAAAAACTGTTTTTT. This translates into CASSLIFREKLFF.

This clonotype was observed a handful of times. The rearrangement joins TRBV3-1 to TRBJ2-7; TRBD2 aligns across 7 bases. CDR1 LGHDT and CDR2 YNNKEL come from the germline V gene (reference sequence). The CDR3 length is 14 residues. V lost 3 bases, J lost 2 bases, and 4 bases stayed unmatched. The CDR3 DNA reads TGTGCCAGCAGCCACGGGGGGAACCCCTACGAGCAGTACTTC. This gives the protein CASSHGGNPYEQYF.

The rearrangement uses TRBV5-1 and TRBJ2-5; a possible D gene is TRBD1 (6 bases). Germline loops: CDR1 SGHRS, CDR2 YFSETQ. Between the trimmed V and J ends, which lost 5 bases and 4 bases, there was a span of 18 bases. CDR3 length: 15 residues. The CDR3 spells CASSFTGTQAETQYF. The CDR3 nucleotides are TGCGCCAGCAGTTTTACCGGGACACAAGCAGAGACCCAGTACTTC.

This chain links TRBV4-2 with TRBJ2-1, with 14 bases matching TRBD2. V shed 4 bases and J 5 bases; nucleotides not matched to a gene: 7. The CDR3 runs to 17 residues. In germline, CDR1 is LGHNA, CDR2 YNFKEQ. Written as DNA, the CDR3 is TGTGCCAGCAGCCGGGGGACTAGCGGGGGCCCCCACAATGAGCAGTTCTTC. Its protein product is CASSRGTSGGPHNEQFF.

The CDR3 sequence is CASSFRGRYEQYV. The CDR3, as DNA: TGTGCCAGCAGCTTCAGGGGGCGGTACGAGCAGTACGTC. This chain connects TRBV5-5 to TRBJ2-7, with 8 bases lining up with TRBD1. This CDR3 region has 13 residues. Germline V gives CDR1 SGHKS, CDR2 YYEKEE (reference sequence). J was trimmed by 4 bases and V by 2 bases; bases with no gene match: 2.

The chain has TRBV7-2 and TRBJ1-5; D is uncertain. Trimming took off 1 base at V and 6 bases at J, with 10 bases between the two ends. The germline V gene encodes CDR1 SGHTA and CDR2 FQGNSA. The CDR3 loop spans 14 amino acids. This CDR3 reads CASSLDAGPQPQHF. CDR3 sequence (DNA): TGTGCCAGCAGCTTAGACGCAGGCCCTCAGCCCCAGCATTTT. Looking up the rest from reference TRBV7-2 and TRBJ1-5 gives the full variable domain: GAGVSQSPSNKVTEKGKDVELRCDPISGHTALYWYRQSLGQGLEFLIYFQGNSAPDKSGLPSDRFSAERTGGSVSTLTIQRTQQEDSAVYLCASSLDAGPQPQHFGDGTRLSIL.

The rearrangement joins TRBV24-1 to TRBJ1-2, with D possibly TRBD1 on 5 matching bases. Trimming cost V 4 bases and J 2 bases, with 10 bases left between them. In germline, CDR1 is KGHDR, CDR2 SFDVKD. The CDR3 has 14 residues. The CDR3 here is CATSDRDGNYGYTF. Written as DNA, the CDR3 is TGTGCCACCAGTGACCGGGACGGGAACTATGGCTACACCTTC.

The chain joins TRBV12-3 or TRBV12-4 to TRBJ1-5, with 7 bases that match TRBD1. V shed 7 bases, J shed 6 bases, and the junction held 3 bases outside the gene matches. This CDR3 is 12 amino acids long. CDR3 loop: CASTTGAQPQHF. DNA of the CDR3: TGTGCCAGCACCACAGGGGCTCAGCCCCAGCATTTT.

The chain is built from TRBV27 and TRBJ1-1; D unclear. Per germline, CDR1 MNHEY and CDR2 SMNVEV (reference sequence). V lost 8 bases, J lost 6 bases, and 13 bases lay in between. This CDR3 comprises 12 residues. CDR3 amino acids: CASSHGGSEAFF. DNA for the CDR3: TGTGCCAGCTCCCACGGAGGGTCTGAAGCTTTCTTT.

The rearrangement uses TRBV20-1 and TRBJ2-1; D gene ambiguous. Germline values: CDR1 DFQATT, CDR2 SNEGSKA (reference sequence). This CDR3 region has 10 residues. Trimming removed 3 bases from V and 9 bases from J, with 6 bases in between. CDR3 sequence: CSASGGEQFF. For the CDR3, the DNA is TGCAGTGCTAGCGGTGGTGAGCAGTTCTTC.

This clonotype was recorded a few times. The genes are TRBV3-1 and TRBJ2-1, with D perhaps matching TRBD2 (5 bases). V was pared by 4 bases and J by 7 bases, with 17 bases between. The CDR3 covers 15 residues. The germline V gene encodes CDR1 LGHDT and CDR2 YNNKEL (reference sequence). The CDR3 spells CASSRHLQLANEQFF. The CDR3 DNA reads TGTGCCAGCAGCCGACACCTTCAGCTAGCAAATGAGCAGTTCTTC.

J is TRBJ2-3 and V is TRBV5-5; 12 nucleotides align to TRBD2. Per germline, CDR1 SGHKS and CDR2 YYEKEE (reference sequence). Losses at the gene ends were 4 bases for V and 8 bases for J; bases not matched to a gene: 11. The CDR3 consists of 16 residues. The CDR3 nucleotides read TGTGCCAGCAGCCGATCTAGCGGGGGGGCCTCAAGTACGCAGTATTTT. It translates to CASSRSSGGASSTQYF.

The chain uses TRBV12-3 or TRBV12-4 and TRBJ1-1; weak D call: TRBD1 (6 bases). Trimming left V 4 bases short and J 11 bases short, with 14 bases between. CDR3 size: 12 residues. For the CDR3, the DNA is TGTGCCAGCAGTTCCCCAGGGGCGGTGGCTTTCTTT. This translates into CASSSPGAVAFF.

The J gene is TRBJ2-6, the V gene TRBV6-5; TRBD1 matches at 7 bases. The CDR3 runs to 17 residues. CDR1 and CDR2 from the germline V gene are MNHEY and SVGAGI. With V trimmed by 2 bases and J by 1 base, 5 bases remained unmatched. CDR3 bases: TGTGCCAGCAGTTACATAGGGGGCCTGTCTGGGGCCAACGTCCTGACTTTC. It translates to CASSYIGGLSGANVLTF.

Only one count was recorded for this clonotype. This chain uses TRBV28 with TRBJ2-1; D not certain. Germline V gives CDR1 MDHEN, CDR2 SYDVKM. Trimming stripped 3 bases from V and 5 bases from J, with 8 bases between. The CDR3 extends over 13 amino acids. CDR3 region: CASSFNVDNEQFF. CDR3 nucleotides: TGTGCCAGCAGTTTCAACGTTGACAATGAGCAGTTCTTC. Supplemented by reference TRBV28 and TRBJ2-1, the full variable domain reads DVKVTQSSRYLVKRTGEKVFLECVQDMDHENMFWYRQDPGLGLRLIYFSYDVKMKEKGDIPEGYSVSREKKERFSLILESASTNQTSMYLCASSFNVDNEQFFGPGTRLTVL.